This T cell receptor (beta chain) was retrieved from a study of T cell changes during pregnancy in multiple sclerosis. This CDR3 comprises 17 residues. Looked up from germline, CDR1 is LNHNV and CDR2 is YYDKDF (reference sequence). V shed 3 bases and J 0 bases; nucleotides not matched to a gene: 7. Clones were read by immunoSEQ multiplex PCR, and TCRdb kept only the in-frame ones, dropping some. Seen here are about 84,000 clones, around 94% observed once, and the top ten hold about 0.99%. The table lists this clone with a count of one. The TCR comes from a female donor in good health, enrolled as a control in a pregnancy study. Material: peripheral blood, obtained in the second trimester of pregnancy. The chain uses TRBV15 and TRBJ1-4; 7 bases fit TRBD1. For the CDR3, the DNA is TGTGCCACCAGCAGCCCGGGACAGTCGGCAACTAATGAAAAACTGTTTTTT. Its translation: CATSSPGQSATNEKLFF.